These T cell receptor beta chains were read from a single sample in a study of blood T cell repertoires in COVID-19. Only in-frame clones appear in the TCRdb table, and some are missing; sequencing was by immunoSEQ multiplex PCR. The table has roughly 310,000 clones, around 87% seen once. Sequences were obtained from peripheral blood. The receptors stem from a woman aged 45-59 years with active or convalescent COVID-19. Each CDR3 is given with its conserved first and last residue. Each record gives: D gene, clone size, V gene, J gene, CDR3 protein, CDR3 DNA. A D gene is named only where the DNA matches it firmly. A clone size is listed for some rows: how often the clone was seen (once, few, many), or a class if it is expanded.

TRBD1	.	TRBV27	TRBJ2-7	CASTIRTGGHEQYF	TGTGCCAGCACTATCAGGACAGGGGGCCACGAGCAGTACTTC
.	.	TRBV5-8	TRBJ2-1	CASSLAGGSDEQFF	TGTGCCAGCAGCTTGGCAGGCGGGTCCGATGAGCAGTTCTTC
TRBD1	.	TRBV14	TRBJ1-2	CASSLSLTGGGYTF	TGTGCCAGCAGCCTTTCTCTGACAGGGGGCGGCTACACCTTC
TRBD1	.	TRBV6-2/TRBV6-3	TRBJ2-2	CASSYSQGVTGELFF	TGTGCCAGCAGTTACTCGCAGGGGGTAACCGGGGAGCTGTTTTTT
.	.	TRBV14	TRBJ2-7	CASSPRLGFYEQYF	TGTGCCAGCAGCCCGAGACTAGGGTTCTACGAGCAGTACTTC
.	.	TRBV27	TRBJ2-3	CASSPTGQYTDTQYF	TGTGCCAGCAGCCCTACAGGGCAGTACACAGATACGCAGTATTTT
.	.	TRBV6-2/TRBV6-3	TRBJ1-6	CASSRGNSNSPLHF	TGTGCCAGCAGTCGGGGGAACAGCAATTCACCCCTCCACTTT
.	.	TRBV6-1	TRBJ1-5	CASSEVMVRGNQPQHF	TGTGCCAGCAGTGAAGTGATGGTCCGGGGTAATCAGCCCCAGCATTTT
TRBD1	.	TRBV19	TRBJ2-2	CASRRGQGNGELFF	TGTGCCAGTAGGCGAGGACAGGGTAACGGGGAGCTGTTTTTT
.	.	TRBV6-1	TRBJ1-1	CASSYLGSEAFF	TGTGCCAGCAGTTATCTTGGCTCTGAAGCTTTCTTT
.	.	TRBV6-6	TRBJ1-1	CASSSSTLNTEAFF	.
TRBD2	once	TRBV7-8	TRBJ2-5	CASSQGLGEGTQYF	TGTGCCAGCAGCCAGGGACTAGGGGAGGGGACCCAGTACTTC
.	.	TRBV27	TRBJ1-2	CASSFAPGSGSDGYTF	TGTGCCAGCAGTTTCGCACCCGGATCAGGGTCGGATGGCTACACCTTC
.	.	TRBV29-1	TRBJ2-7	CSVAGLRTYEQYF	TGCAGCGTTGCCGGACTCCGAACCTACGAGCAGTACTTC
.	.	TRBV29-1	TRBJ2-2	CSVEQYTGELFF	TGCAGCGTTGAACAGTACACCGGGGAGCTGTTTTTT
.	.	TRBV3-1/TRBV3-2	TRBJ2-7	CASSQDMTGGSYEQYF	TGTGCCAGCAGCCAAGATATGACGGGCGGGTCCTACGAGCAGTACTTC
.	.	TRBV2	TRBJ2-2	CASRDTGKPRGELFF	TGTGCCAGCAGGGATACCGGGAAACCCAGGGGGGAGCTGTTTTTT
.	.	TRBV28	TRBJ1-1	CASSFVWRANTEAFF	TGTGCCAGCAGTTTTGTTTGGCGGGCTAACACTGAAGCTTTCTTT
TRBD1	.	TRBV11-2	TRBJ2-7	CASSLEGQGTEQYF	TGTGCCAGCAGCTTAGAGGGACAGGGCACCGAGCAGTACTTC
.	.	TRBV19	TRBJ1-1	CASSITAGLSNTEAFF	TGTGCCAGTAGTATAACAGCAGGGTTGAGTAACACTGAAGCTTTCTTT
TRBD1	.	TRBV9	TRBJ1-1	CASSPGTGATEAFF	TGTGCCAGCAGTCCCGGGACAGGGGCCACTGAAGCTTTCTTT
TRBD1	.	TRBV27	TRBJ2-2	CASSETGTGDFTGELFF	TGTGCCAGCAGTGAAACCGGGACAGGGGATTTCACCGGGGAGCTGTTTTTT
.	once	TRBV6-2/TRBV6-3	TRBJ1-2	CASSTGEIYGYTF	TGTGCCAGCAGTACAGGAGAAATTTATGGCTACACCTTC
TRBD1	.	TRBV9	TRBJ2-7	CASSVGWDSSYEQYF	TGTGCCAGCAGCGTGGGGTGGGACAGTTCCTACGAGCAGTACTTC
TRBD1	.	TRBV18	TRBJ2-7	CASSPTGGAGEQYF	TGTGCCAGCTCACCGACAGGGGGTGCTGGGGAGCAGTACTTC
.	.	TRBV19	TRBJ2-7	CASSKPDRPYEQYF	TGTGCCAGTAGTAAGCCAGACAGACCCTACGAGCAGTACTTC
.	.	TRBV28	TRBJ2-3	CASSIGRLALSTDTQYF	TGTGCCAGCAGTATAGGCCGGCTAGCACTCAGCACAGATACGCAGTATTTT
.	once	TRBV30	TRBJ1-1	CAWDSLNTEAFF	TGTGCCTGGGACAGTTTGAACACTGAAGCTTTCTTT
TRBD2	.	TRBV29-1	TRBJ2-1	CSVEPPLASSYNEQFF	TGCAGCGTTGAGCCGCCACTAGCGAGCTCCTACAATGAGCAGTTCTTC
.	once	TRBV12-3/TRBV12-4	TRBJ2-2	CASSLTGGELFF	TGTGCCAGCAGTTTGACAGGCGGGGAGCTGTTTTTT
TRBD1	once	TRBV5-1	TRBJ1-1	CASSLGTGNMNTEAFF	TGCGCCAGCAGCTTGGGGACAGGAAACATGAACACTGAAGCTTTCTTT
.	.	TRBV29-1	TRBJ1-2	CSVAGTGTFYGYTF	TGCAGCGTTGCGGGGACGGGGACATTCTATGGCTACACCTTC
TRBD1	.	TRBV9	TRBJ1-6	CASSPRDRDSPLHF	TGTGCCAGCAGCCCTCGGGACAGGGATTCACCCCTCCACTTT
.	.	TRBV7-2	TRBJ1-1	CASSLPLRSQALNTEAFF	TGTGCCAGCAGCTTACCACTCCGGTCACAGGCCCTGAACACTGAAGCTTTCTTT
TRBD1	once	TRBV18	TRBJ1-5	CASSLGQGNQPQHF	TGTGCCAGCTCGCTAGGACAGGGCAATCAGCCCCAGCATTTT
.	.	TRBV28	TRBJ2-4	CASSLRGAGIQYF	TGTGCCAGCAGTTTACGGGGGGCGGGCATTCAGTACTTC
TRBD2	.	TRBV11-2	TRBJ2-3	CASSLGGTSYTDTQYF	TGTGCCAGCAGCTTAGGCGGGACTAGTTACACAGATACGCAGTATTTT
.	.	TRBV25-1	TRBJ2-1	CASSEAWQAYSYNEQFF	TGTGCCAGCAGTGAAGCTTGGCAGGCCTACTCCTACAATGAGCAGTTCTTC
.	.	TRBV7-8	TRBJ2-5	CASSRRGSIYLGKETQYF	TGTGCCAGCTCTCGGAGGGGCTCGATTTACTTAGGAAAAGAGACCCAGTACTTC
TRBD2	once	TRBV9	TRBJ2-3	CASSVIGEGVTDTQYF	TGTGCCAGCAGCGTAATTGGGGAGGGAGTCACAGATACGCAGTATTTT
.	.	TRBV19	TRBJ2-1	CASTFFGGNYNEQFF	TGTGCCAGTACCTTTTTCGGCGGGAACTACAATGAGCAGTTCTTC